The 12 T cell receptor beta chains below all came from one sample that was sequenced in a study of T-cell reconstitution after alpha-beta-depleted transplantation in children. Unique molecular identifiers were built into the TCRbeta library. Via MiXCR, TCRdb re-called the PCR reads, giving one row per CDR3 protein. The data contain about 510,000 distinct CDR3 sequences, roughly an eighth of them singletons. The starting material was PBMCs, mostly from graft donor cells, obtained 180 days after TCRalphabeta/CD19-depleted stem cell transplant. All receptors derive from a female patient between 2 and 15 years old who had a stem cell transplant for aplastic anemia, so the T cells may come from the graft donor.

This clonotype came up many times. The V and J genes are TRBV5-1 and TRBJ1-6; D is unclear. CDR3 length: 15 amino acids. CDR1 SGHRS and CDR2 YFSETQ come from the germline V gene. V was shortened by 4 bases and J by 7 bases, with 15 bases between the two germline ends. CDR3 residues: CASSILGRTNSPLHF. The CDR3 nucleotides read TGCGCCAGCAGCATCCTCGGACGGACCAATTCACCCCTCCACTTT. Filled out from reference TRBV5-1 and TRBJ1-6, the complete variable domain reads KAGVTQTPRYLIKTRGQQVTLSCSPISGHRSVSWYQQTPGQGLQFLFEYFSETQRNKGNFPGRFSGRQFSNSRSEMNVSTLELGDSALYLCASSILGRTNSPLHFGNGTRLTVT.

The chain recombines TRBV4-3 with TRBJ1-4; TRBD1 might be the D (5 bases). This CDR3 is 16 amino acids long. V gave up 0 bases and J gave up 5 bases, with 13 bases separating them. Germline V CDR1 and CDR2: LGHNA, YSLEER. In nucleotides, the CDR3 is TGCGCCAGCAGCCAAGAACAGACAGTTACCAATGAAAAACTGTTTTTT. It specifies CASSQEQTVTNEKLFF.

This CDR3 is CASSSSGRGTDTQYF. The DNA for the CDR3 is TGTGCCAGCAGTTCTAGCGGGAGAGGTACAGATACGCAGTATTTT. The chain couples TRBV6-5 to TRBJ2-3; the match to TRBD2 covers 10 bases. CDR1 MNHEY and CDR2 SVGAGI come from the germline V gene. The CDR3 contains 15 residues. J was trimmed by 3 bases and V by 4 bases; bases with no gene match: 4.

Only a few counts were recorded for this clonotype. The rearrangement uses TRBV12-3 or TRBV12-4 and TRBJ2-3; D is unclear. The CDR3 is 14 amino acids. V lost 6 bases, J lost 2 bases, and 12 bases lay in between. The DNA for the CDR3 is TGTGCCAGCAGCGGGCTCCTCTCCACAGATACGCAGTATTTT. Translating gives CASSGLLSTDTQYF.

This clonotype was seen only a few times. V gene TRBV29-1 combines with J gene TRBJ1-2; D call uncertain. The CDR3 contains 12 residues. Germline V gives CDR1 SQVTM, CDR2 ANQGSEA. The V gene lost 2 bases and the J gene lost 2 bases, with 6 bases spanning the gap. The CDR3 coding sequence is TGCAGCGTTGAACAGGAAAACTATGGCTACACCTTC. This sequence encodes CSVEQENYGYTF.

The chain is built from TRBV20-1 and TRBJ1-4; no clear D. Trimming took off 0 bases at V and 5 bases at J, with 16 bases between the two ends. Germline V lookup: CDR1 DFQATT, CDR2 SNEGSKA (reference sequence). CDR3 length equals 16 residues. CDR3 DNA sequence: TGCAGTGCTAGAGATCTTCGGGCCGGAGGAAATGAAAAACTGTTTTTT. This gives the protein CSARDLRAGGNEKLFF.

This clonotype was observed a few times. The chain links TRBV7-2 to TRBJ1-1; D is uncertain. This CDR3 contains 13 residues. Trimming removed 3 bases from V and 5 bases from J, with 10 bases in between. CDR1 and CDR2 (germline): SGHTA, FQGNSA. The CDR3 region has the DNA TGTGCCAGCAGCTTTTTCCTGGAAACTGAAGCTTTCTTT. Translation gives CASSFFLETEAFF.

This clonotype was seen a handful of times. In nucleotides, the CDR3 is TGTGCCAGCAGCCCCTCCCCTAGAGCGGGGGGGAGCAATGAGCAGTTCTTC. This encodes CASSPSPRAGGSNEQFF. This chain links TRBV27 with TRBJ2-1, with 10 bases fitting TRBD2. After removal of 6 bases from V and 6 bases from J, the junction contained 14 bases not matched to a gene. This CDR3 region has 17 residues. The V gene's germline CDR1 is MNHEY and CDR2 SMNVEV (reference sequence).

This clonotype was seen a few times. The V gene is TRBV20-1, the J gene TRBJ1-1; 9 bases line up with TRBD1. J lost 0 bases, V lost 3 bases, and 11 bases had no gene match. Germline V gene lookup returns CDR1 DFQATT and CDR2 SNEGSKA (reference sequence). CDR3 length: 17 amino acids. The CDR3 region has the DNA TGCAGTGCTAGGCGGACAGGGGCATCAGTCCTGAACACTGAAGCTTTCTTT. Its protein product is CSARRTGASVLNTEAFF.

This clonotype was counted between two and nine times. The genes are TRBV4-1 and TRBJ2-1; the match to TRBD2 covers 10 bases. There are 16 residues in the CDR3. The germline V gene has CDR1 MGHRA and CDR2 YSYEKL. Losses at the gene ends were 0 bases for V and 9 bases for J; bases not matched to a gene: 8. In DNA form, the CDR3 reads TGCGCCAGCAGCCAAGACTTAGCGGGAGGACGGGGTGAGCAGTTCTTC. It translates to CASSQDLAGGRGEQFF.

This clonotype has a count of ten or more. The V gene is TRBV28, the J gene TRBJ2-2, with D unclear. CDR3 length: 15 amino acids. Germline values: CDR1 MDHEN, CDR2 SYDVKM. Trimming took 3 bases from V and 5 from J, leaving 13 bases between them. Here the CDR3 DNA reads TGTGCCAGCAGTTTCTGGAGAACCGGTACCGGGGAGCTGTTTTTT. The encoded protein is CASSFWRTGTGELFF.

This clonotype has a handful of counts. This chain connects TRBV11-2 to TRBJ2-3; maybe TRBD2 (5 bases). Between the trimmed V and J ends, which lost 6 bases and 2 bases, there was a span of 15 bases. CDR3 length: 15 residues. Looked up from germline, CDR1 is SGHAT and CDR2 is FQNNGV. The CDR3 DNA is TGTGCCAGCAGACTCCGGACTGGCACCACAGATACGCAGTATTTT. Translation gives CASRLRTGTTDTQYF.